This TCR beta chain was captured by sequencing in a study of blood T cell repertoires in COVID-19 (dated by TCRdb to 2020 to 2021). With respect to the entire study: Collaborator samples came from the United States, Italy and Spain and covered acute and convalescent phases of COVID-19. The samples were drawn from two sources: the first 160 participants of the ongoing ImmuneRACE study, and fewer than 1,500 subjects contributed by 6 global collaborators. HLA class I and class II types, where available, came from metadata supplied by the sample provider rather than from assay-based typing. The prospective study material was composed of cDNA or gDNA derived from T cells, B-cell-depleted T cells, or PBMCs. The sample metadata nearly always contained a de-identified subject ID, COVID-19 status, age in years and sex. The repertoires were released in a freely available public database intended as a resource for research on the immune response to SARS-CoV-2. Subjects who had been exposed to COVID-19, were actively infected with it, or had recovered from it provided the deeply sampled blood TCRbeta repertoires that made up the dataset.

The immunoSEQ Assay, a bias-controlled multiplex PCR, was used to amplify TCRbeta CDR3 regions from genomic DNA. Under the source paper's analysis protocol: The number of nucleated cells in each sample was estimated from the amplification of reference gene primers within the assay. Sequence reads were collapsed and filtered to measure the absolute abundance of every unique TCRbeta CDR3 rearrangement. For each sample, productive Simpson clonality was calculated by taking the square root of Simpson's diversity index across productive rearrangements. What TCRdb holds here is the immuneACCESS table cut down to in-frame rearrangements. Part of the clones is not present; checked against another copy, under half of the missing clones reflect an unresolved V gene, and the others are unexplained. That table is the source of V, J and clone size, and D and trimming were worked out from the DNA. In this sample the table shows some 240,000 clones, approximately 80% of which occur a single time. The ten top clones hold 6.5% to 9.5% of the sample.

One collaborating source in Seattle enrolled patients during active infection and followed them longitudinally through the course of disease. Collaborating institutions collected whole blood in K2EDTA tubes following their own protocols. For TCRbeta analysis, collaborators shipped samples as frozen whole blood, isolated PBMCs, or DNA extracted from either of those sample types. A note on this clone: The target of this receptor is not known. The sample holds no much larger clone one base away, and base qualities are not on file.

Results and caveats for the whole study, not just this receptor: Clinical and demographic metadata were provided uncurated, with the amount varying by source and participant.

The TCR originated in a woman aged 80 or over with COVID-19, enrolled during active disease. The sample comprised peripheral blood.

The CDR3 protein: CAISALNEQFF. The bases read TGTGCCATCAGTGCCCTCAATGAGCAGTTCTTC. The chain couples TRBV10-3 to TRBJ2-1, with no confidently assigned D gene. V sheds 4 bases and J sheds 6 bases, leaving 4 bases between their ends. From the cysteine up to the phenylalanine, the CDR3 has a length of 11 residues. The sequence is cut down to CDR3 DNA, 33 bases in frame from base 1. Based on the germline V gene, the CDR1 and CDR2 sequences are ENHRY and SYGVKD.